This T cell receptor beta chain was sequenced during a study of CD8 T cells in ankylosing spondylitis. Findings of the study overall: Earlier authors reported some of these motif variants in reactive arthritis synovial fluid and blood. Seemingly distinctive of ankylosing spondylitis blood was a TCR beta motif formed by eight highly homologous variants.

With respect to this clonotype: The antigen is undetermined.

The V end lost 2 bases, the J end lost 0 bases, and 5 bases lay between the germline ends. Germline V gene lookup returns CDR1 SNHLY and CDR2 FYNNEI. The CDR3 covers 15 residues. In TCRdb, the 5' RACE reads were re-called with MiXCR into one record per CDR3 protein. The sample contains about 800,000 distinct CDR3 sequences, roughly 10% of which appear only once. This rearrangement joins TRBV2 to TRBJ2-6, with D unresolved. This receptor was obtained from a male donor with ankylosing spondylitis. Sequencing was carried out using blood, either unsorted or a sorted T cell fraction (not recorded which). CDR3 bases: TGTGCCAGCAGTGAACGGAGCTCTGGGGCCAACGTCCTGACTTTC. Amino acids: CASSERSSGANVLTF. Full variable domain (rest looked up from reference TRBV2 and TRBJ2-6): EPEVTQTPSHQVTQMGQEVILRCVPISNHLYFYWYRQILGQKVEFLVSFYNNEISEKSEIFDDQFSVERPDGSNFTLKIRSTKLEDSAMYFCASSERSSGANVLTFGAGSRLTVL.